A single TCR beta chain is shown here with its context. Its specificity is not known. Included in the TCR beta cDNA libraries were unique molecular identifiers. The source material, roughly 0.9 to 11 million T cells, gave rise to about 490,000 cDNA molecules. TCRdb re-analysed the PCR reads in MiXCR, keeping a single row per CDR3 protein. This table holds hundreds of thousands of distinct CDR3 sequences, 25% to 30% found once. The sample comes from a study of post-analysis software for immune sequencing data. Study overall: Included courses were relapsing-remitting and secondary progressive multiple sclerosis; progressive-relapsing multiple sclerosis was also included.

Study outcomes and limitations: Controls' normalized Chao1 diversity significantly exceeded that of multiple sclerosis patients.

This TCR was sampled from a girl aged 5 to 17 with multiple sclerosis. The specimen sequenced was blood.

This CDR3 is CASSLAKAYEQYF. CDR3 nucleotides: TGTGCCAGCAGCTTAGCCAAAGCCTACGAGCAGTACTTC. V is TRBV7-6 and J is TRBJ2-7; unclear D gene. This CDR3 spans 13 amino acids. Germline CDR1 reads SGHVS; CDR2 reads FNYEAQ. The ends were cut back, 0 bases at V and 2 bases at J, with 5 bases in the middle.